This T cell receptor (beta chain) was captured by sequencing in a study of OX40 agonist ivuxolimab in advanced cancers. For the study at large: Enrollees could have had prior anti-PD-1, anti-PD-L1 or anti-CTLA-4 therapy, which roughly 40% had received.

Turning to this clone: Antigen: not known.

Study conclusions and caveats: CD8+ T cells were the subset that, on average, had more expanded clones than CD4+. At 0.1 to 3.0 mg/kg, CD4+ and CD8+ blood T cells expanded clonally by week 6.

Some clones are missing from TCRdb's copy, which holds only in-frame ones; the method was immunoSEQ multiplex PCR. Here the sample spans tens of thousands of clones, around 87% being singletons. The V end was cut by 0 bases, the J end by 1 base, with 9 bases between. The CDR3 is 16 residues long. The germline CDR1 and CDR2 sequences are MNHNS and SASEGT. Any history of autoimmune disease or systemic immunosuppression disqualified patients. The clonotype comes from an adult with an advanced solid tumor such as melanoma, head and neck, liver or kidney cancer. The rearrangement links TRBV6-1 to TRBJ2-2; D unclear. The specimen comprised CD4+ or CD8+ T cells sorted from blood, sampled in a trial of the OX40 agonist ivuxolimab. In DNA, the CDR3 is TGTGCCAGCAGTGAAGCTAGGACGGGGAACACCGGGGAGCTGTTTTTT. Its protein product is CASSEARTGNTGELFF.